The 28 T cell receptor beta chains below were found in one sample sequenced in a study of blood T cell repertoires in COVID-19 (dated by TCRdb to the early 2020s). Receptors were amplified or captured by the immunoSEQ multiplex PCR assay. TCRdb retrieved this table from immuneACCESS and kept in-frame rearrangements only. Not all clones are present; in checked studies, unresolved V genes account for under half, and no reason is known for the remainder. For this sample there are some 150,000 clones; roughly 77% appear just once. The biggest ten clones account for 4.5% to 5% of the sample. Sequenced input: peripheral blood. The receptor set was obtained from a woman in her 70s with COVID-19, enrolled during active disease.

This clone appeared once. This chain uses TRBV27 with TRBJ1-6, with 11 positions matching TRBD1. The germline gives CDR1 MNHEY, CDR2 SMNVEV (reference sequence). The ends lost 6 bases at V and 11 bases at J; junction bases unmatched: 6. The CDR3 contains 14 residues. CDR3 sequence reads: CASSGTGGRAPLHF. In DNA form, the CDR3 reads TGTGCCAGCAGCGGGACAGGGGGGAGAGCACCCCTCCACTTT.

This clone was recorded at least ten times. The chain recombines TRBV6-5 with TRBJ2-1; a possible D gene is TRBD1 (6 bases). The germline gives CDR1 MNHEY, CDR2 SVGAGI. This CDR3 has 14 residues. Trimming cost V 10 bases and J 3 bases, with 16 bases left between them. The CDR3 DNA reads TGTGCCACCACTCACGAGGGGGACTACAATGAGCAGTTCTTC. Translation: CATTHEGDYNEQFF.

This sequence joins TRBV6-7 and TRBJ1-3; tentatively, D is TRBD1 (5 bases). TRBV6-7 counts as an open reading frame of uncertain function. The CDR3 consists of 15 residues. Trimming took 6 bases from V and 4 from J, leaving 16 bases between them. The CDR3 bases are TGTGCCAGCAGGCCTTCAGGGTGGGTGGGAAACACCATATATTTT. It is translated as CASRPSGWVGNTIYF.

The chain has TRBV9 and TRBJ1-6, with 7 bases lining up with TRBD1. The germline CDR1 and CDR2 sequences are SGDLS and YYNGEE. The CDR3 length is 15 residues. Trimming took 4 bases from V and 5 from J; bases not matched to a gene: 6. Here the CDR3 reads CASSPGTADNSPLHF. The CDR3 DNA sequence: TGTGCCAGCAGCCCAGGGACAGCGGATAATTCACCCCTCCACTTT.

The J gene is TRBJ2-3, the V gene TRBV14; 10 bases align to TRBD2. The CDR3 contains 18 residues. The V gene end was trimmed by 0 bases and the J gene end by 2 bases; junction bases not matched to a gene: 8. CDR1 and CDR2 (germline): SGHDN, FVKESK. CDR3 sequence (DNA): TGTGCCAGCAGCCAAGATCGCGGCCTAGCGGGGGTCACAGATACGCAGTATTTT. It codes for CASSQDRGLAGVTDTQYF.

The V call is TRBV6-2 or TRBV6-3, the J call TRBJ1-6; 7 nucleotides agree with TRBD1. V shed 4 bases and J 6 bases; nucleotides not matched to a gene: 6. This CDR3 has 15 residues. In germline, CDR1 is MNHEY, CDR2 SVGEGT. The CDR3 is CASSSHRGLNSPLHF. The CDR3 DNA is TGTGCCAGCAGTTCCCACAGGGGCCTTAATTCACCCCTCCACTTT.

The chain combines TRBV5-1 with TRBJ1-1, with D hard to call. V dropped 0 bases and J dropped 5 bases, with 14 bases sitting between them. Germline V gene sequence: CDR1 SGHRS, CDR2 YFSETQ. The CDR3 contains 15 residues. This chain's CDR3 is CASSLAGRWRTEAFF. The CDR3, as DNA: TGCGCCAGCAGCTTGGCCGGAAGGTGGCGGACTGAAGCTTTCTTT.

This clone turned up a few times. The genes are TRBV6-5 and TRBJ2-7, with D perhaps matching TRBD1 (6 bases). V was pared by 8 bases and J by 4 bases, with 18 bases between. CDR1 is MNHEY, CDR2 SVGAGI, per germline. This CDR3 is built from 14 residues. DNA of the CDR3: TGTGCCAGCCGACAAACAGGGTTGGCGTACGAGCAGTACTTC. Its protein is CASRQTGLAYEQYF.

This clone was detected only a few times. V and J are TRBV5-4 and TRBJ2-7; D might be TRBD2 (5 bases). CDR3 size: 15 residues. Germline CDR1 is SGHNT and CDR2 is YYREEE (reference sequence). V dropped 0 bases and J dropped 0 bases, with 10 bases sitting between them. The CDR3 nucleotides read TGTGCCAGCAGCTTGGCCGGAGGAGGCTCCTACGAGCAGTACTTC. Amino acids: CASSLAGGGSYEQYF.

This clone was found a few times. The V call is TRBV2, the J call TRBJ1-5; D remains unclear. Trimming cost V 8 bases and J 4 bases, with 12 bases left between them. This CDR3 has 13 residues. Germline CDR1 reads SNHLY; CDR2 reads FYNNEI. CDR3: CASDGGVNQPQHF. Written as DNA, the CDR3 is TGTGCCAGCGATGGCGGTGTAAATCAGCCCCAGCATTTT. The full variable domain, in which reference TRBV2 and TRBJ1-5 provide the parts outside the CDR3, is EPEVTQTPSHQVTQMGQEVILRCVPISNHLYFYWYRQILGQKVEFLVSFYNNEISEKSEIFDDQFSVERPDGSNFTLKIRSTKLEDSAMYFCASDGGVNQPQHFGDGTRLSIL.

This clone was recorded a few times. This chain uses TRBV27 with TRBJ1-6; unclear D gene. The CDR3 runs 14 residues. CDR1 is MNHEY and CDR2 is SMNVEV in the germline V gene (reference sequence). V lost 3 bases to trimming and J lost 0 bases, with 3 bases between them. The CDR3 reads CASSFHSYNSPLHF. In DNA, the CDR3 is TGTGCCAGCAGTTTTCACTCCTATAATTCACCCCTCCACTTT.

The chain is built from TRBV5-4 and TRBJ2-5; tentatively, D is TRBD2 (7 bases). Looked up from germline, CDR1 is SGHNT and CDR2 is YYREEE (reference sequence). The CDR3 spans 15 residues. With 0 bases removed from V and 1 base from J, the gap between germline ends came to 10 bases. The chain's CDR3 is CASSLAGGPQETQYF. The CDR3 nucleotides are TGTGCCAGCAGCTTGGCCGGGGGGCCCCAAGAGACCCAGTACTTC.

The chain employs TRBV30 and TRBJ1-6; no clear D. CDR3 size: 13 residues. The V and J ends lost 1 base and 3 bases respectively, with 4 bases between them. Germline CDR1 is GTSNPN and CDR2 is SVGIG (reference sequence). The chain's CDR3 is CAWSGSYNSPLHF. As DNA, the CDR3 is TGTGCCTGGAGTGGCAGCTATAATTCACCCCTCCACTTT.

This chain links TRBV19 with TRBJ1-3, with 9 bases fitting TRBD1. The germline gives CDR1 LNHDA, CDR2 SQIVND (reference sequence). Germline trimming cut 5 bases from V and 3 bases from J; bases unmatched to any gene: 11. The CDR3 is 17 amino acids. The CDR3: CASSPIQGATGGNTIYF. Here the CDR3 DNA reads TGTGCCAGTAGTCCGATACAGGGGGCTACTGGTGGAAACACCATATATTTT.

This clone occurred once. DNA for the CDR3: TGTGCCAGCAGTTACCCAGACACCGGCAAGGTTCGTCAGCCCCAGCATTTT. Translated: CASSYPDTGKVRQPQHF. The chain carries TRBV6-2 or TRBV6-3 and TRBJ1-5; no firm D call. The CDR3 sequence is 17 residues long. V gave up 2 bases and J gave up 6 bases, with 20 bases separating them. From germline, CDR1 is MNHEY and CDR2 SVGEGT.

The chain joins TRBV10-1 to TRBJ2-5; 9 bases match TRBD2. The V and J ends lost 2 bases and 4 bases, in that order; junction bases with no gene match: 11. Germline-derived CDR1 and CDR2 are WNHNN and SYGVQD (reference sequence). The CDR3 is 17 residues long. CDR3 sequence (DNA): TGCGCCAGCAGTGAGGTGTTACCGGGACTAGCTCCAGAGACCCAGTACTTC. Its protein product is CASSEVLPGLAPETQYF.

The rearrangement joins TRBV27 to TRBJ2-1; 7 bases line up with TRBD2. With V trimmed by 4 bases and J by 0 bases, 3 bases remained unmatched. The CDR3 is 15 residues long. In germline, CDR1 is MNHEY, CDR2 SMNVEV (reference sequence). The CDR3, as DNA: TGTGCCAGCAGTTCGCGGGGGAGCTCCTACAATGAGCAGTTCTTC. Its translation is CASSSRGSSYNEQFF.

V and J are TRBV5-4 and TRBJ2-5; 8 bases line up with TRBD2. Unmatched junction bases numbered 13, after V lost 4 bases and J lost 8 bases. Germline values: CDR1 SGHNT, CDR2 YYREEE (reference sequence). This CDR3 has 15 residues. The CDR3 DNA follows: TGTGCCAGCAGCACGGGAGGGGGTAATCCCCACACCCAGTACTTC. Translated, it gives CASSTGGGNPHTQYF.

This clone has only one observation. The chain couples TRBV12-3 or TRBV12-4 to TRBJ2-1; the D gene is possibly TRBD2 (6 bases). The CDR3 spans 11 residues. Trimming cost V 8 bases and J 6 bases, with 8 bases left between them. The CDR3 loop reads CASSRGNEQFF. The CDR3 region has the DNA TGTGCCAGCTCGCGGGGCAATGAGCAGTTCTTC.

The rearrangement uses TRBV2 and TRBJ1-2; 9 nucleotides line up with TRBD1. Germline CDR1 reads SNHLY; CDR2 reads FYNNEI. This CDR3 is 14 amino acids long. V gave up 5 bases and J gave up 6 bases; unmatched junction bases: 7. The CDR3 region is CASSIDRGENGYTF. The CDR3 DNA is TGTGCCAGCAGTATTGACAGGGGGGAAAATGGCTACACCTTC.

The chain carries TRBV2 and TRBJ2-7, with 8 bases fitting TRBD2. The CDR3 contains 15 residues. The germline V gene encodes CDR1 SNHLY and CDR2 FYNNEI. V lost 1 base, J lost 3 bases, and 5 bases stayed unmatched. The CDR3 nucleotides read TGTGCCAGCAGTGAAGGTCGGGGGGGGAACTACGAGCAGTACTTC. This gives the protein CASSEGRGGNYEQYF.

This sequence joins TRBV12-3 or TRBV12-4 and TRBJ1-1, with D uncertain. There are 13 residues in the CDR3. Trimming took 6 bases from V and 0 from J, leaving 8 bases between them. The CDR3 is CASRVRMNTEAFF. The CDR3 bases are TGTGCCAGCAGGGTGAGGATGAACACTGAAGCTTTCTTT.

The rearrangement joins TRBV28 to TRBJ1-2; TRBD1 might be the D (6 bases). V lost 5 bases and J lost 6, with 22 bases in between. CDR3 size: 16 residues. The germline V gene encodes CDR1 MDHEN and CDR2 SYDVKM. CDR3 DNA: TGTGCCAGCAGTACTAACCCCCGACAGGCCGGGAATGGCTACACCTTC. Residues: CASSTNPRQAGNGYTF.

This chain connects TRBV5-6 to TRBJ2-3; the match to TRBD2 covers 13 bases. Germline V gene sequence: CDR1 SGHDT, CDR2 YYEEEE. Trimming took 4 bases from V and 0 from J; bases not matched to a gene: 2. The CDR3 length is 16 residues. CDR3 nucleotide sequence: TGTGCCAGCAGCCTGGGACTAGCGGGGAGCACAGATACGCAGTATTTT. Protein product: CASSLGLAGSTDTQYF.

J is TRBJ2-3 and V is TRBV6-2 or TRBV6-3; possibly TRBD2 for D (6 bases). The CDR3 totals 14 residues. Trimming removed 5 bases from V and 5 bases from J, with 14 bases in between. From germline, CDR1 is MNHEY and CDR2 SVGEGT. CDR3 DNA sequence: TGTGCCAGCAGTGTCGGGGGTTTTGTAGATACGCAGTATTTT. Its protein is CASSVGGFVDTQYF.

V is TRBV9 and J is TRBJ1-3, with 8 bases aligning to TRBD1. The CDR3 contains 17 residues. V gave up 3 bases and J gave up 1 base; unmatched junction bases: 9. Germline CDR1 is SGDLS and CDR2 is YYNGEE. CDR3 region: CASSAPGQEQSGNTIYF. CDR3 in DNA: TGTGCCAGCAGCGCCCCGGGACAGGAGCAATCTGGAAACACCATATATTTT.

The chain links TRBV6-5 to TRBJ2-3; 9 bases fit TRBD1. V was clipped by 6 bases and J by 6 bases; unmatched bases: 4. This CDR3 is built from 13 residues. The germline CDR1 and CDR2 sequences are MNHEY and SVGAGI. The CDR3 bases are TGTGCCAGCAGACAGGGGGCATACGATACGCAGTATTTT. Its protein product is CASRQGAYDTQYF.

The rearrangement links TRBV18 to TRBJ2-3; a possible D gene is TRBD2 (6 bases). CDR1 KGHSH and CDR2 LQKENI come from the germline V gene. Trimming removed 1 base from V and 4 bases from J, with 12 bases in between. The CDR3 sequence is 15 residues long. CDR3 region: CASSPLSGLSDTQYF. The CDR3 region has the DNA TGTGCCAGCTCACCACTAAGCGGGTTGTCAGATACGCAGTATTTT.